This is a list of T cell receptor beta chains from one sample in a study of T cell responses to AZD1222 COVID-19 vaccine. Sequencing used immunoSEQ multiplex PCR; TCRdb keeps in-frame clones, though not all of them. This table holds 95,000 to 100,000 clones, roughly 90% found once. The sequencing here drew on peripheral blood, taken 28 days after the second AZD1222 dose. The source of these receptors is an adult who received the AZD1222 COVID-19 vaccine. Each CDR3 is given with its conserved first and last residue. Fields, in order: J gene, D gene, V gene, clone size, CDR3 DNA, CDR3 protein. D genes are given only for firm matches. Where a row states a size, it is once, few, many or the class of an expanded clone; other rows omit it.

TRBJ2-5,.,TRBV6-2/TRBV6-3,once,TGTGCCAGCAGTTACTCGAGGGGCCTCCAAGAGACCCAGTACTTC,CASSYSRGLQETQYF
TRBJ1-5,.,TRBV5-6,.,TGTGCCTACTCACCTCGGGGGACTAATCAGCCCCAGCATTTT,CAYSPRGTNQPQHF
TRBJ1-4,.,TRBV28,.,TGTGCCAGCAGTCGAGGGTTCACTAATGAAAAACTGTTTTTT,CASSRGFTNEKLFF
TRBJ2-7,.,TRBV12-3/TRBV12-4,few,TGTGCCAGCAGCCGAGGGCCCTACGAGCAGTACTTC,CASSRGPYEQYF
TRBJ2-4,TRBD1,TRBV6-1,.,TGTGCCAGCAGTGACCGGGACAGGGGATCCGAGATACGCTTCAAAAACATTCAGTACTTC,CASSDRDRGSEIRFKNIQYF
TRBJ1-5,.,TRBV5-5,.,TGTGCCAGCAGCTTGGTACAGGTTGGTCGGCCCCAGCATTTT,CASSLVQVGRPQHF
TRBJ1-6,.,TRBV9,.,TGTGCCAGCAGCGTAAGGAATTATAATTCACCCCTCCACTTT,CASSVRNYNSPLHF
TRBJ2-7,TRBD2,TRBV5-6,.,TGTGCCAGCAGCTGGACTAGCGGGCCCCACGAGCAGTACTTC,CASSWTSGPHEQYF
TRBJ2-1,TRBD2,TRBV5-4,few,TGTGCCAGCAGCTCCAGCGGGAGACCCTACAATGAGCAGTTCTTC,CASSSSGRPYNEQFF
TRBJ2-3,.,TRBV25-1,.,TGTGCCAGCAGCCCCATGGGACTGGCAGGAGCAGATACGCAGTATTTT,CASSPMGLAGADTQYF
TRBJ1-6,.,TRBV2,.,TGTGCCAGCAGAGCAGACTCCTATAATTCACCCCTCCACTTT,CASRADSYNSPLHF